The 9 T cell receptor beta chains reported below all come from one sample, sequenced in a study of blood T cell repertoires in COVID-19. Method: immunoSEQ multiplex PCR; TCRdb's copy keeps in-frame clones and lacks some. The sample lists roughly 330,000 clones, roughly 89% occurring once. Material for sequencing was peripheral blood. The source of these receptors is a man aged 25 to 40 with COVID-19, enrolled during active disease.

The V gene is TRBV6-5, the J gene TRBJ2-7; TRBD2 might be the D (6 bases). Germline CDR1 is MNHEY and CDR2 is SVGAGI. This CDR3 has 12 residues. The ends were cut back, 8 bases at V and 4 bases at J, with 12 bases in the middle. In DNA form, the CDR3 reads TGTGCCAGCTCGGCGGGGTTTTACGAGCAGTACTTC. Its protein is CASSAGFYEQYF.

DNA for the CDR3: TGTGCCAGCAGTTTTGAACAGGGGCCGTGGGACGAGCAGTACTTC. This encodes CASSFEQGPWDEQYF. The genes are TRBV6-2 or TRBV6-3 and TRBJ2-7; 7 nucleotides agree with TRBD1. The CDR3 consists of 15 residues. Germline loops: CDR1 MNHEY, CDR2 SVGEGT. The ends lost 4 bases at V and 5 bases at J; junction bases unmatched: 11.

The chain carries TRBV4-3 and TRBJ1-4; tentatively, D is TRBD1 (5 bases). Trimming shortened V by 0 bases and J by 0 bases, and 11 bases separated the two germline ends. The CDR3 length is 17 residues. Germline V CDR1 and CDR2: LGHNA, YSLEER. The CDR3 is CASSQDRQGATNEKLFF. For the CDR3, the DNA is TGCGCCAGCAGCCAAGATCGGCAGGGTGCAACTAATGAAAAACTGTTTTTT.

This chain joins TRBV9 and TRBJ2-7; TRBD1 aligns across 9 bases. CDR3 length equals 14 residues. CDR1 SGDLS and CDR2 YYNGEE come from the germline V gene. V shed 4 bases, J shed 7 bases, and the junction held 9 bases outside the gene matches. The CDR3 region is CASSLQDRGGEQYF. CDR3 DNA sequence: TGTGCCAGCAGCTTACAGGACAGGGGCGGGGAGCAGTACTTC.

CDR3 nucleotides: TGTGCCAGCAGTCCGGGGACAGGATTTAATGAAAAACTGTTTTTT. As protein: CASSPGTGFNEKLFF. V usage is TRBV28 and J usage is TRBJ1-4; 8 bases fit TRBD1. In germline, CDR1 is MDHEN, CDR2 SYDVKM. J gave up 4 bases and V 5 bases, and 6 bases lay outside the gene matches. The CDR3 has 15 amino acids.

The CDR3 nucleotides are TGTGCCAGCAGCCTTAGATCGACTAGCGGGAGTGAGGAGCAGTTCTTC. It is translated as CASSLRSTSGSEEQFF. This rearrangement joins TRBV27 to TRBJ2-1, with 12 bases lining up with TRBD2. CDR1 and CDR2 from the germline V gene are MNHEY and SMNVEV (reference sequence). This CDR3 contains 16 residues. J lost 10 bases, V lost 6 bases, and 13 bases had no gene match.

The rearrangement links TRBV10-3 to TRBJ1-3; D is unresolved. Germline assignment: CDR1 ENHRY and CDR2 SYGVKD. The CDR3 is made up of 15 amino acids. Trimming left V 6 bases short and J 0 bases short, with 12 bases between. CDR3 sequence reads: CAISPSPPSGNTIYF. CDR3 coding DNA: TGTGCCATCAGCCCCTCCCCCCCCTCTGGAAACACCATATATTTT.

The CDR3 protein is CASSAQRGGNEQFF. In DNA form, the CDR3 reads TGTGCCAGCAGTGCCCAGCGGGGGGGCAATGAGCAGTTCTTC. This chain links TRBV2 with TRBJ2-1, with 10 nucleotides matching TRBD2. The length of the CDR3 is 14 residues. The trim removed 4 bases at V and 6 bases at J, leaving 3 bases unmatched. Germline values: CDR1 SNHLY, CDR2 FYNNEI.

Here the CDR3 reads CASSTRGGTDTQYF. The CDR3 nucleotides read TGTGCCAGTAGTACCCGCGGGGGCACAGATACGCAGTATTTT. The V gene is TRBV19, the J gene TRBJ2-3, with D maybe TRBD2 (6 bases). Germline V gives CDR1 LNHDA, CDR2 SQIVND (reference sequence). The CDR3 runs to 14 residues. The V end was cut by 4 bases, the J end by 1 base, with 9 bases between.